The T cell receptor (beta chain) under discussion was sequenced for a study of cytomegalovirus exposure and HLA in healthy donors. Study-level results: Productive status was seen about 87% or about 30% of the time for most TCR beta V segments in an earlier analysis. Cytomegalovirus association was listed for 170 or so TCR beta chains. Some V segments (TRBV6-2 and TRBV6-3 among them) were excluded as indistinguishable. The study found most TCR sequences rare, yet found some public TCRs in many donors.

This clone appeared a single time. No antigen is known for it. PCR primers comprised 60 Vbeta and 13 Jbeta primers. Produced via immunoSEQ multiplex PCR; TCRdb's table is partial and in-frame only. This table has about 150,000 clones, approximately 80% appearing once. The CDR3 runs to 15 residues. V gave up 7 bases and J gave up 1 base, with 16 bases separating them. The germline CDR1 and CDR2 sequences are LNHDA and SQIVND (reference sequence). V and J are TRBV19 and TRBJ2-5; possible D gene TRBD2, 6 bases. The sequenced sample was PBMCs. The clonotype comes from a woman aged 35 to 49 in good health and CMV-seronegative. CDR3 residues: CASKRGLTFQETQYF. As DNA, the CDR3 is TGTGCCAGTAAACGGGGACTGACTTTCCAAGAGACCCAGTACTTC. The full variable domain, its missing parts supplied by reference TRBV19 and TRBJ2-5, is DGGITQSPKYLFRKEGQNVTLSCEQNLNHDAMYWYRQDPGQGLRLIYYSQIVNDFQKGDIAEGYSVSREKKESFPLTVTSAQKNPTAFYLCASKRGLTFQETQYFGPGTRLLVL.